This is a list of T cell receptor beta chains from one sample in a study of blood T cell repertoires in COVID-19. Data came from immunoSEQ multiplex PCR; TCRdb stores just in-frame clones and leaves some out. The data show hundreds of thousands of clones, with around 88% seen just once and around 2.1% held by the top ten. The sequenced sample consisted of peripheral blood. The receptors were gathered from a woman aged 30 to 39 who had recovered from COVID-19. CDR3s include the opening cysteine and the closing phenylalanine or tryptophan. Each record gives: V gene, J gene, clone size, D gene, CDR3 DNA, CDR3 protein. D genes are given only for firm matches. The size entry is marked missing in some rows and otherwise reads once, few, many or a size class.

TRBV7-9,TRBJ1-1,NA,NA,TGTGCCAGCAGAGCTGCCGGGACACTGAACACTGAAGCTTTCTTT,CASRAAGTLNTEAFF
TRBV5-1,TRBJ1-6,NA,TRBD1,TGCGCCAGCAGCTTGGTGGGGGTACAGGGGGCTAGCTCACCCCTCCACTTT,CASSLVGVQGASSPLHF
TRBV3-1/TRBV3-2,TRBJ1-6,NA,NA,TGTGCCAGCAGCCCTAACTCTGATAATTCACCCCTCCACTTT,CASSPNSDNSPLHF
TRBV6-4,TRBJ2-4,many,NA,TGTGCCAGCAGTTCGGACGTCCGGGGCATTCAGTACTTC,CASSSDVRGIQYF
TRBV5-6,TRBJ1-2,NA,TRBD1,TGTGCCAGCCGTTGGACAGGGAGCTATGGCTACACCTTC,CASRWTGSYGYTF
TRBV9,TRBJ2-7,NA,TRBD1,TGTGCCAGCAGCCAGGGACAGGGCCCGACCTACGAGCAGTACTTC,CASSQGQGPTYEQYF
TRBV7-2,TRBJ2-1,NA,NA,TGTGCCAGCAGCTCCGCCGGCGGGGCGGGGAATGAGCAGTTCTTC,CASSSAGGAGNEQFF
TRBV18,TRBJ1-1,NA,TRBD1,TGTGCCAGCTCACCAGACACAGGGGAAGGTGAAGCTTTCTTT,CASSPDTGEGEAFF
TRBV15,TRBJ1-1,NA,NA,TGTGCCACCAGCAGAGGCGGGTACACTGAAGCTTTCTTT,CATSRGGYTEAFF
TRBV4-2,TRBJ2-2,NA,NA,TGTGCCAGCAGCCAAGCCCCGGGAAACGGGGAGCTGTTTTTT,CASSQAPGNGELFF
TRBV7-2,TRBJ2-5,NA,TRBD2,TGTGCCAGCAGCGGACTAGCAGGTCGAGAGACCCAGTACTTC,CASSGLAGRETQYF
TRBV2,TRBJ1-1,few,TRBD1,TGTGCCAGCAGTCACCCACTCGAGACAGGGGTAGGCACTGAAGCTTTCTTT,CASSHPLETGVGTEAFF
TRBV28,TRBJ1-1,NA,TRBD1,TGTGCCAGCAGCTTCACACGAGGGGGCTCTGAAGCTTTCTTT,CASSFTRGGSEAFF
TRBV18,TRBJ1-1,NA,NA,TGTGCCAGCTCTGGGGCAACCATGAACACTGAAGCTTTCTTT,CASSGATMNTEAFF
TRBV5-6,TRBJ1-3,few,NA,TGTGCCAGCAGCTTAGACAGAAACACCATATATTTT,CASSLDRNTIYF
TRBV25-1,TRBJ1-2,NA,NA,TGTGCCAGCAGTGAATCCGGGACTCCACGGGGCTACACCTTC,CASSESGTPRGYTF
TRBV6-5,TRBJ2-3,NA,NA,TGTGCCAGCAGCTTACTGGTGGATACGCAGTATTTT,CASSLLVDTQYF
TRBV6-6,TRBJ2-1,NA,NA,TGTGCCAGCAGTTCGACAGGATACAATGAGCAGTTCTTC,CASSSTGYNEQFF
TRBV7-2,TRBJ2-1,NA,NA,TGTGCCAGCAGCTACTCGACCTCGGAGAATGAGCAGTTCTTC,CASSYSTSENEQFF
TRBV6-5,TRBJ2-1,NA,NA,TGTGCCAGCAGCGCTACCCCGGGTGAGCAGTTCTTC,CASSATPGEQFF
TRBV7-9,TRBJ1-3,NA,TRBD1,TGTGCCAGCAGCTTTCAGGGGGCCTCTGGAAACACCATATATTTT,CASSFQGASGNTIYF
TRBV28,TRBJ1-4,NA,TRBD1,TGTGCCAGTAGCTTAAGACAGGGGAGGACGGCTAATGAAAAACTGTTTTTT,CASSLRQGRTANEKLFF
TRBV9,TRBJ1-3,NA,NA,TGTGCCAGCAGCTTGCTCGAAGAGGCAGGAAACACCATATATTTT,CASSLLEEAGNTIYF
TRBV6-2/TRBV6-3,TRBJ2-1,few,TRBD2,TGTGCCAGCAGTTATCTGGCGGGAGCCAATGAGCAGTTCTTC,CASSYLAGANEQFF
TRBV4-3,TRBJ2-3,NA,NA,TGCGCCAGCAGCCAAGGGGACAATACAGATACGCAGTATTTT,CASSQGDNTDTQYF
TRBV28,TRBJ1-5,NA,TRBD1,TGTGCCAGCAGTCCGACCGGGACAGGGAATCAGCCCCAGCATTTT,CASSPTGTGNQPQHF
TRBV7-9,TRBJ2-1,once,TRBD2,TGTGCCGACAAAATGGGAGGAGCGGGAGAATCTAATGAGCAGTTCTTC,CADKMGGAGESNEQFF
TRBV20-1,TRBJ1-3,NA,NA,TGCAGTGCTAGTCACAGGGAGAACACCATATATTTT,CSASHRENTIYF
TRBV6-5,TRBJ2-1,NA,NA,TGTGCCAGCGGCTTGAGGTACACCTACAATGAGCAGTTCTTC,CASGLRYTYNEQFF
TRBV2,TRBJ1-2,NA,NA,TGTGCCAGCGTGCGGGACTATGGCTACACCTTC,CASVRDYGYTF
TRBV28,TRBJ2-7,once,TRBD2,TGTGCCAGCAGTTTCTATCGGGGGGCCTACGAGCAGTACTTC,CASSFYRGAYEQYF
TRBV2,TRBJ1-6,NA,NA,TGTGCCAGCACCGATTACGGGGGGATTAATTCACCCCTCCACTTT,CASTDYGGINSPLHF
TRBV5-1,TRBJ2-5,NA,NA,TGCGCCAGCAGCGTGACCGGGGAGACCCAGTACTTC,CASSVTGETQYF
TRBV5-4,TRBJ2-3,NA,NA,TGTGCCAGCAGCTTCTGGCGGCGCACAGATACGCAGTATTTT,CASSFWRRTDTQYF
TRBV11-3,TRBJ2-7,NA,NA,TGTGCCAGCAGCTTATACGGGACTGGCCCCTACGAGCAGTACTTC,CASSLYGTGPYEQYF
TRBV6-6,TRBJ1-5,NA,NA,TGTGCCAGCAGGATCGAAGGGGGAGAGGCTCAGCCCCAGCATTTT,CASRIEGGEAQPQHF
TRBV18,TRBJ1-2,NA,TRBD1,TGTGCCAGCTCACCAGGGACAGGGGGCGACTATGGCTACACCTTC,CASSPGTGGDYGYTF
TRBV4-1,TRBJ1-5,once,TRBD1,TGCGCCAGCAGCCAAATACAGGGGGAAGCCCAGCATTTT,CASSQIQGEAQHF
TRBV3-1/TRBV3-2,TRBJ1-2,NA,NA,TGTGCCAGCAGCCAAGAGACAGCCGGAAGATATGGCTACACCTTC,CASSQETAGRYGYTF
TRBV19,TRBJ1-5,once,TRBD1,TGTGCCAGTAGTATAGGAACAGGGGATAGCAATCAGCCCCAGCATTTT,CASSIGTGDSNQPQHF
TRBV4-3,TRBJ2-2,NA,NA,TGCGCCAGCAGCCCAAGGGTCCAGCAGGGGCTAAACACCGGGGAGCTGTTTTTT,CASSPRVQQGLNTGELFF
TRBV5-1,TRBJ2-1,NA,TRBD2,TGCGCCAGCAGCTTCGGCGGGGGTCCTTACAATGAGCAGTTCTTC,CASSFGGGPYNEQFF